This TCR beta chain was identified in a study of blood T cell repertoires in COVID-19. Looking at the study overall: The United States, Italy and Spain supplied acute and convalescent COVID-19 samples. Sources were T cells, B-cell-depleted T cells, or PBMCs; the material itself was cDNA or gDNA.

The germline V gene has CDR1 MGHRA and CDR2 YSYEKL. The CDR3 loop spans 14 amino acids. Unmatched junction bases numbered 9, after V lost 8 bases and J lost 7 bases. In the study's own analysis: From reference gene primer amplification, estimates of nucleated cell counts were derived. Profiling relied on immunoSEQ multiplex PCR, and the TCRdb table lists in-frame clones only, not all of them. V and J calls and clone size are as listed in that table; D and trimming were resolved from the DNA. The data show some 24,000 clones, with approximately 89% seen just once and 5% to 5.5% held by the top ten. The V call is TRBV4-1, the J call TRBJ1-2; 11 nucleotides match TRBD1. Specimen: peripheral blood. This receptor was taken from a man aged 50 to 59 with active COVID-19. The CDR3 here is CASRRTGGAGGYTF. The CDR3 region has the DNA TGCGCCAGCCGCCGGACAGGGGGCGCAGGTGGCTACACCTTC.